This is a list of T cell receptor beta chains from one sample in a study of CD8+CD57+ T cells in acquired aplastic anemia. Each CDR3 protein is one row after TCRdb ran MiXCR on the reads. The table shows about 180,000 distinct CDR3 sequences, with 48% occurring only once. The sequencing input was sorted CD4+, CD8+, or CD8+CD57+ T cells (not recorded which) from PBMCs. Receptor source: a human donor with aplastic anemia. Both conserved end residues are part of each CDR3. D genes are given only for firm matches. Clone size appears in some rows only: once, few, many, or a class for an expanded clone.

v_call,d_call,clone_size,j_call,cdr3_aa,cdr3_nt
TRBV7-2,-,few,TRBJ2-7,CASSLERSYEQYF,TGTGCCAGCAGCTTAGAGCGCTCCTACGAGCAGTACTTC
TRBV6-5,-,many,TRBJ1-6,CASSYRGGLNSPLHF,TGTGCCAGCAGTTACCGGGGCGGACTTAATTCACCCCTCCACTTT
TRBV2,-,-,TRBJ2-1,CASSDPGTGINEQFF,TGTGCCAGCAGCGACCCCGGGACTGGCATCAATGAGCAGTTCTTC
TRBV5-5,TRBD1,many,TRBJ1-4,CASSGDRGPSNEKLFF,TGTGCCAGCAGCGGGGACAGGGGCCCGTCTAATGAAAAACTGTTTTTT
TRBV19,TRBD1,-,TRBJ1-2,CASSTSGTGGYGYTF,TGTGCCAGTAGTACCTCCGGGACAGGTGGCTATGGCTACACCTTC
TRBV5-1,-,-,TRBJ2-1,CASTGRARGGQFF,TGCGCCAGCACGGGCAGGGCAAGGGGCGGACAGTTCTTC
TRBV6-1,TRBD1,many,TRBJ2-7,CASSEAAWDSTYEQYF,TGTGCCAGCAGTGAAGCTGCCTGGGACAGCACCTACGAGCAGTACTTC
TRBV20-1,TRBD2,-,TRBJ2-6,CSASASGSSGANVLTF,TGCAGTGCTAGCGCCAGCGGGAGCTCTGGGGCCAACGTCCTGACTTTC
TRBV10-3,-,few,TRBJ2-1,CAINFVGDEQFF,TGTGCCATCAATTTCGTTGGGGATGAGCAGTTCTTC
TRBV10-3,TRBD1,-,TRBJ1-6,CAIRAGQGDSPLHF,TGTGCCATCAGGGCCGGACAGGGGGATTCACCCCTCCACTTT
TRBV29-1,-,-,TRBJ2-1,CSVEEWDMGKQSSYNEQFF,TGCAGCGTTGAAGAATGGGACATGGGGAAACAAAGCTCCTACAATGAGCAGTTCTTC
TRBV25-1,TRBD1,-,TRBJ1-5,CASSAYPGTGFQPQHF,TGTGCCAGCAGTGCATACCCTGGGACAGGGTTTCAGCCCCAGCATTTT
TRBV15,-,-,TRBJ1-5,CATSYGSRQPQHF,TGTGCCACCAGCTACGGAAGCAGGCAGCCCCAGCATTTT
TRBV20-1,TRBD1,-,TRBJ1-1,CSAIRSLTGFTEAFF,TGCAGTGCTATTCGCTCACTGACAGGGTTCACTGAAGCTTTCTTT
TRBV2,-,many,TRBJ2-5,CASSGSRGRGLGETQYF,TGTGCCAGCAGCGGGTCTAGAGGGAGAGGTTTAGGAGAGACCCAGTACTTC
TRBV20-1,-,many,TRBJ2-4,CSAWGWAKNIQYF,TGCAGTGCTTGGGGTTGGGCCAAAAACATTCAGTACTTC
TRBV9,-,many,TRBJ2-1,CASSVAGGNEQFF,TGTGCCAGCAGCGTAGCAGGGGGGAATGAGCAGTTCTTC
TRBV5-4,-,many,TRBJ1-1,CASSFGLRDTEAFF,TGTGCCAGCAGCTTCGGACTGAGGGACACTGAAGCTTTCTTT
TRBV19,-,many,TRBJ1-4,CASRATTSGAKLFF,TGTGCCAGTAGAGCAACGACGTCGGGGGCAAAACTGTTTTTT
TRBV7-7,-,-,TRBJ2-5,CSRQVGETQYF,TGTTCCCGGCAAGTCGGCGAGACCCAGTACTTC
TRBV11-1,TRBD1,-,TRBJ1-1,CASSLSSTGVTTEAFF,TGTGCCAGCAGCTTATCGTCGACAGGGGTAACCACTGAAGCTTTCTTT
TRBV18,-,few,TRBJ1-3,CASSLTIALGNTIYF,TGTGCCAGCTCACTGACCATAGCTCTTGGAAACACCATATATTTT
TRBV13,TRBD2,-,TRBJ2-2,CAGAGGTGELFF,TGTGCCGGCGCCGGGGGGACCGGGGAGCTGTTTTTT
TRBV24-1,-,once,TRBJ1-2,CATSDPGREYGYTF,TGTGCCACCAGTGACCCTGGCAGGGAGTATGGCTACACCTTC
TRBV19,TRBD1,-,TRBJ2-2,CASRDRVGTGELFF,TGTGCCAGCCGGGACAGGGTCGGAACCGGGGAGCTGTTTTTT
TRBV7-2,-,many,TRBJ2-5,CASSFGTRETQYF,TGTGCCAGCAGCTTTGGGACCAGGGAGACCCAGTACTTC
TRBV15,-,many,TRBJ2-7,CATRSWTSYEQYF,TGTGCCACCAGATCGTGGACCTCCTACGAGCAGTACTTC
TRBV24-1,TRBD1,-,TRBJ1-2,CATSDIGQGGYGYTF,TGTGCCACCAGTGACATCGGACAGGGCGGCTATGGCTACACCTTC
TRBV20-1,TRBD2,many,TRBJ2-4,CSAGTSGGGGIQYF,TGCAGTGCGGGGACTAGCGGGGGGGGCGGCATTCAGTACTTC
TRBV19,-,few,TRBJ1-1,CASSGGLLTEAFF,TGTGCCAGTAGCGGGGGGCTATTGACTGAAGCTTTCTTT
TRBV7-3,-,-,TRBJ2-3,CASSLRPASAGTDTQYF,TGTGCCAGCAGCTTAAGGCCGGCTAGCGCCGGCACAGATACGCAGTATTTT
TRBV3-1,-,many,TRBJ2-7,CASSQAREQYF,TGTGCCAGCAGCCAAGCGCGAGAGCAGTACTTC
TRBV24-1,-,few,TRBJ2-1,CATSDLQGLRGNEQFF,TGTGCCACCAGTGATTTGCAGGGATTACGGGGCAATGAGCAGTTCTTC
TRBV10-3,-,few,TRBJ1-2,CAISEAQRMGYGYTF,TGTGCCATCAGTGAGGCACAGCGAATGGGCTATGGCTACACCTTC
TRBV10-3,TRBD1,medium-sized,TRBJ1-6,CAISDTQGLGSPLHF,TGTGCCATCAGTGACACACAGGGGTTGGGTTCACCCCTCCACTTT